The sequence of this T cell receptor beta chain was determined in a study of response to subunit inactivated influenza vaccine (dated by TCRdb to 2016 to 2019). For the study in its entirety: To follow how T cells responded to a trivalent subunit inactivated influenza vaccine, the researchers relied on deep quantitative profiling of the T cell receptor repertoire. Points the paper makes about the study in general: It was suggested by the authors that each seasonal influenza vaccination may recruit only a limited number of new T cells.

The germline V gene gives CDR1 as SGHTA and CDR2 as FQGNSA. Trimming takes 9 bases from V and 0 bases from J, and the germline ends sit 2 bases apart. The CDR3 contains 10 residues, cysteine and phenylalanine counted. Only the CDR3 portion is preserved as DNA: 30 bases, with reading frame beginning at the first base. This clonotype was recorded a few times. It lacks a known antigen. No base quality information exists; no much larger clone differs at one position. Libraries were constructed by RT-PCR. Sequencing was carried out with an Illumina HiSeq 2500. The public reads were run again by TCRdb, first through fastp at Q25 and then through MiXCR, and only productive beta chains were kept. Merged by CDR3 protein, the rows form single entries marked with the most common genes and DNA. This sample gives over 300,000 distinct CDR3 sequences in total; about a fifth of them show up just once. Around 9.6% of the sample lies in the top ten.

The receptor comes from a man aged 50 to 69 who received an inactivated influenza vaccine. Donor details come from another sample of the same person, matched by shared clones. The starting material was PBMCs from blood, obtained about 20 months after vaccination. The chain uses TRBV7-2 and TRBJ1-1; too little of a D gene remains to name it. The CDR3 is CASMNTEAFF. The nucleotide sequence is given as TGTGCCAGTATGAACACTGAAGCTTTCTTT. Where the CDR3 stops, the reference TRBV7-2 and TRBJ1-1 genes take over; the full variable domain is GAGVSQSPSNKVTEKGKDVELRCDPISGHTALYWYRQSLGQGLEFLIYFQGNSAPDKSGLPSDRFSAERTGGSVSTLTIQRTQQEDSAVYLCASMNTEAFFGQGTRLTVV.